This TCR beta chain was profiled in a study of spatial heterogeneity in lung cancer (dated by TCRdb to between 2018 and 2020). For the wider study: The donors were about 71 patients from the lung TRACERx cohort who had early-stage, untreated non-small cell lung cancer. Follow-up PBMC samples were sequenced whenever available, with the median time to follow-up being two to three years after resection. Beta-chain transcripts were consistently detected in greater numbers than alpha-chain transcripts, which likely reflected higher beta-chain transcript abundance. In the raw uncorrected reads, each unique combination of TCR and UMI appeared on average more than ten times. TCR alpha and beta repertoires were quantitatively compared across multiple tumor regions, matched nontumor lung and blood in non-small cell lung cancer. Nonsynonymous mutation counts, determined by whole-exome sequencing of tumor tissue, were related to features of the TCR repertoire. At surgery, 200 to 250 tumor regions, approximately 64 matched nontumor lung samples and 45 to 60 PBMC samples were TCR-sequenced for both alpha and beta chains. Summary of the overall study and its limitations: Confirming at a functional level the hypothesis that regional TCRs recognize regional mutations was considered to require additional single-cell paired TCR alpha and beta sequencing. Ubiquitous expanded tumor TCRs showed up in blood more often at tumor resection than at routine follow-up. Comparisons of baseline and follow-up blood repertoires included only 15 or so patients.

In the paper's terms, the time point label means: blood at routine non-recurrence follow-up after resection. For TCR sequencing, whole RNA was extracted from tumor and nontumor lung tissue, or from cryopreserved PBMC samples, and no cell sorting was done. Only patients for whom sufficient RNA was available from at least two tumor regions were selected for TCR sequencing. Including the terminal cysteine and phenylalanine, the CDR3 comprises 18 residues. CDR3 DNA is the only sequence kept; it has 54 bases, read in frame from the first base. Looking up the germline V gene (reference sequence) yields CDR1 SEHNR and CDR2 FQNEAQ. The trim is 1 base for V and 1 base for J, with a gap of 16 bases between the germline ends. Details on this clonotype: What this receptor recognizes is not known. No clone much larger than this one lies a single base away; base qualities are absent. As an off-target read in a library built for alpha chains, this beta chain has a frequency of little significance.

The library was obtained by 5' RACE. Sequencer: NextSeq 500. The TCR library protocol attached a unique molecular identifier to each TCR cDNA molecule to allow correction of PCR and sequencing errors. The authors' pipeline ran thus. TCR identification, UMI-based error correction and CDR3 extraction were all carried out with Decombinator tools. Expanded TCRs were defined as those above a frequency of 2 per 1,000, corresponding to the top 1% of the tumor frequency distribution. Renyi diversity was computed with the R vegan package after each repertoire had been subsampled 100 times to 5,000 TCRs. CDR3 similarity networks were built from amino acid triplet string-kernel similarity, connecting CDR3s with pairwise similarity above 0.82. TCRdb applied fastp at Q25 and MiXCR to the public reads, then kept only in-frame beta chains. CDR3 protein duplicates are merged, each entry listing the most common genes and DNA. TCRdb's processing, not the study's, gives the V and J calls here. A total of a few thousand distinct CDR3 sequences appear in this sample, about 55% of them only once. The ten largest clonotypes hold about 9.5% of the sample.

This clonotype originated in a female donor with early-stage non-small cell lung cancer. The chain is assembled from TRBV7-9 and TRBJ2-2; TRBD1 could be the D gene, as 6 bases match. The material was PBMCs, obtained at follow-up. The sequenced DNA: TGTGCCAGCAGCTTAGAGAAGGGGGTAACGGTGAACACCGGGGAGCTGTTTTTT. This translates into CASSLEKGVTVNTGELFF. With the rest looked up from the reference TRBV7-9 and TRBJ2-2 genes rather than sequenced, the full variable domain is DTGVSQNPRHKITKRGQNVTFRCDPISEHNRLYWYRQTLGQGPEFLTYFQNEAQLEKSRLLSDRFSAERPKGSFSTLEIQRTEQGDSAMYLCASSLEKGVTVNTGELFFGEGSRLTVL.